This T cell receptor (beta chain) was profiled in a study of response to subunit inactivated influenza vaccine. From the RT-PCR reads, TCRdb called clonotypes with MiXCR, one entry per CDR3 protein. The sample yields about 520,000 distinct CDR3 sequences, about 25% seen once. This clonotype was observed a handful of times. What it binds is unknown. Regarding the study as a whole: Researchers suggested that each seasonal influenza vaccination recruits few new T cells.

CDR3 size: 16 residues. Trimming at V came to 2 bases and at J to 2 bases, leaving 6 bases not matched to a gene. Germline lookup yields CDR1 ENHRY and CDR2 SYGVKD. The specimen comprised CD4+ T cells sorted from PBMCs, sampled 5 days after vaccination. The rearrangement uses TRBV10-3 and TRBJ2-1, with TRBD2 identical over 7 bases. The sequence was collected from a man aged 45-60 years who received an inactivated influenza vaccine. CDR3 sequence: CAISEEGGRPYNEQFF. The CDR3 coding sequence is TGTGCCATCAGTGAGGAGGGAGGGCGCCCCTACAATGAGCAGTTCTTC.